The text below deals with one T cell receptor beta chain. The CDR3 extends over 15 amino acids. Germline V gives CDR1 SGHRS, CDR2 YFSETQ. With V trimmed by 4 bases and J by 4 bases, 11 bases remained unmatched. Clinical history as reported by participants underpinned cohort assignment. The data were taken from a study of blood T cell repertoires in COVID-19. The method was immunoSEQ multiplex PCR; TCRdb's version includes in-frame clones alone and lacks a portion of them. The sample shows a few hundred thousand clones, more than 85% of them seen only once. The V call is TRBV5-1, the J call TRBJ2-7, with 7 bases lining up with TRBD1. This receptor was obtained from a woman aged 40 to 50 who had been exposed to COVID-19. The material sequenced was PBMCs or T cells enriched from blood (not recorded which). The CDR3 coding sequence is TGCGCCAGCAGCCCGCGACAGGGACGTGTTTACGAGCAGTACTTC. This sequence encodes CASSPRQGRVYEQYF.